This T cell receptor (beta chain) was observed in a study of technical replicates of blood from several donors. With V trimmed by 4 bases and J by 2 bases, 8 bases remained unmatched. This CDR3 spans 19 amino acids. Germline CDR1 SGHKS, CDR2 YYEKEE (reference sequence). Sequenced by immunoSEQ multiplex PCR; TCRdb stores in-frame clones only, minus some. The sample records around 80,000 clones, 95% to 97% being singletons. The sequence was collected from a human donor in good health. The chain uses TRBV5-5 and TRBJ2-6; 14 bases fit TRBD2. The material sequenced was T cells isolated from PBMCs. Written as DNA, the CDR3 is TGTGCCAGCAGCCAGGGACTAGCGGGAGAAATCCCTGGGGCCAACGTCCTGACTTTC. Translation gives CASSQGLAGEIPGANVLTF.